This is a list of T cell receptor beta chains from one sample in a study of OX40 agonist ivuxolimab in advanced cancers. Data came from immunoSEQ multiplex PCR; TCRdb stores just in-frame clones and leaves some out. In the table there are 80,000 to 100,000 clones, approximately 93% of which are singletons. The source was CD4+ or CD8+ T cells sorted from blood, collected in a trial of the OX40 agonist ivuxolimab. These receptors originate from an adult with an advanced solid tumor such as melanoma, head and neck, liver or kidney cancer. Each CDR3 is given with its conserved first and last residue. Each record gives: clone size, J gene, V gene, D gene, CDR3 DNA, CDR3 protein. The D gene is left open where the match is weak. The size field is filled for only some rows; it gives once, few, many or a size class.

size: few
J: TRBJ1-3
V: TRBV6-5
D: TRBD1
DNA: TGTGCCAGCAGTGGCAGGGGGCGTTATGGAAACACCATATATTTT
CDR3: CASSGRGRYGNTIYF

size: NA
J: TRBJ1-2
V: TRBV28
D: NA
DNA: TGTGCCAGCAGTTCCGGCAGTGACTATGGCTACACCTTC
CDR3: CASSSGSDYGYTF

size: NA
J: TRBJ2-7
V: TRBV28
D: TRBD2
DNA: TGTGCCAGCACGCGGGGGGCCTACGAGCAGTACTTC
CDR3: CASTRGAYEQYF

size: NA
J: TRBJ2-6
V: TRBV14
D: NA
DNA: TGTGCCAGCAGCCAAGATAGAGGCCTAGGGACCTCTGGGGCCAACGTCCTGACTTTC
CDR3: CASSQDRGLGTSGANVLTF

size: NA
J: TRBJ1-6
V: TRBV6-5
D: NA
DNA: TGTGCCAGCAGTTACTCCCGGCGCGGGAATTCACCCCTCCACTTT
CDR3: CASSYSRRGNSPLHF

size: NA
J: TRBJ2-2
V: TRBV5-1
D: TRBD1
DNA: TGCGCCAGCAGCTTGGCGACAGGGGAAGAGACCGGGGAGCTGTTTTTT
CDR3: CASSLATGEETGELFF

size: NA
J: TRBJ2-6
V: TRBV7-9
D: NA
DNA: TGTGCCAGCAGCTTTTGGCTTTCTGGGGCCAACGTCCTGACTTTC
CDR3: CASSFWLSGANVLTF

size: NA
J: TRBJ2-3
V: TRBV7-2
D: NA
DNA: TGTGCCAGCAGTCGTCCTGGAGATACGCAGTATTTT
CDR3: CASSRPGDTQYF

size: once
J: TRBJ2-3
V: TRBV6-6
D: NA
DNA: TGTGCCAGCAGTTCCAGGGTGAGCAATATTCCAGATACGCAGTATTTT
CDR3: CASSSRVSNIPDTQYF

size: NA
J: TRBJ1-6
V: TRBV23-1
D: TRBD1
DNA: TGCGCCAGCACCTGGGACAGGGGTTCACCCCTCCACTTT
CDR3: CASTWDRGSPLHF

size: NA
J: TRBJ2-3
V: TRBV11-3
D: TRBD1
DNA: TGTGCCAGCGGACTCCAGGGGGCCAGCACAGATACGCAGTATTTT
CDR3: CASGLQGASTDTQYF

size: NA
J: TRBJ2-3
V: TRBV9
D: NA
DNA: TGTGCCAGCAGCCCCCCCACGGATACGCAGTATTTT
CDR3: CASSPPTDTQYF

size: NA
J: TRBJ2-7
V: TRBV30
D: TRBD1
DNA: TGTGCCTGGAGTTTTCTCAGGACAGGGGAGGACGAGCAGTACTTC
CDR3: CAWSFLRTGEDEQYF

size: NA
J: TRBJ2-2
V: TRBV4-1
D: TRBD2
DNA: TGCGCCAGCAGCCAAGACTGGGTGGCGGGGGGGAGGTTGGTGTTTTTT
CDR3: CASSQDWVAGGRLVFF

size: NA
J: TRBJ2-1
V: TRBV30
D: NA
DNA: TGTGCCTGGCGCAGGGTTGCTGAGCAGTTCTTC
CDR3: CAWRRVAEQFF

size: NA
J: TRBJ1-5
V: TRBV6-6
D: NA
DNA: TGTGCCAGCAGTAGGGGACGCCAATACAATCAGCCCCAGCATTTT
CDR3: CASSRGRQYNQPQHF